Below are 27 T cell receptor beta chains sequenced from a single sample in a study of blood T cell repertoires in COVID-19. This table comes from immunoSEQ multiplex PCR, and its TCRdb copy is limited to in-frame clones, with some not included. The sample includes 30,000 to 40,000 clones, 87% of them seen just once. Input material: peripheral blood. These receptors originate from a man in his fifties or sixties with acute or convalescent COVID-19.

The rearrangement links TRBV14 to TRBJ2-1; TRBD2 matches at 12 bases. CDR1 and CDR2 from the germline V gene are SGHDN and FVKESK. The J segment lost 5 bases and the V segment lost 1 base, leaving 3 bases of the junction unmatched. The CDR3 runs to 16 residues. CDR3 nucleotides: TGTGCCAGCAGCCAAGGGACTAGCGGGACCAACAATGAGCAGTTCTTC. This translates into CASSQGTSGTNNEQFF.

The chain is built from TRBV6-5 and TRBJ1-5, with D perhaps TRBD1 (5 bases). The CDR3 sequence is 13 residues long. Germline-derived CDR1 and CDR2 are MNHEY and SVGAGI. The V end lost 6 bases, the J end lost 2 bases, and 8 bases lay between the germline ends. The CDR3 coding sequence is TGTGCCAGCAGCGGGGGGGGCAATCAGCCCCAGCATTTT. It translates to CASSGGGNQPQHF.

This clone occurred a few times. The chain has TRBV5-1 and TRBJ1-1, with D unclear. Per the germline V gene, CDR1 is SGHRS and CDR2 is YFSETQ. The ends were cut back, 0 bases at V and 2 bases at J, with 2 bases in the middle. CDR3 length: 12 amino acids. CDR3 residues: CASSLVNTEAFF. The CDR3 DNA reads TGCGCCAGCAGCTTGGTAAACACTGAAGCTTTCTTT.

This clone has more than one count but fewer than ten. The chain is built from TRBV6-2 or TRBV6-3 and TRBJ1-5, with a tentative D call TRBD1 (5 bases). The CDR3 is made up of 14 amino acids. V dropped 0 bases and J dropped 6 bases, with 9 bases sitting between them. From germline, CDR1 is MNHEY and CDR2 SVGEGT. The CDR3 DNA follows: TGTGCCAGCAGTTACTCCGGGGGGGTTCAGCCCCAGCATTTT. Its translation is CASSYSGGVQPQHF.

DNA for the CDR3: TGTGCCAGCAGTCCCTTCGTCCGGAACACCGGGGAGCTGTTTTTT. Its translation: CASSPFVRNTGELFF. The V call is TRBV6-2 or TRBV6-3, the J call TRBJ2-2; D uncertain. CDR1 is MNHEY and CDR2 is SVGEGT in the germline V gene. V lost 5 bases and J 1 base, leaving 11 bases between the germline ends. The CDR3 is made up of 15 amino acids.

The rearrangement uses TRBV7-2 and TRBJ1-2; D possibly corresponds to TRBD1 (5 bases). This CDR3 has 14 amino acids. Germline CDR1 and CDR2: SGHTA and FQGNSA. V was cut by 5 bases and J by 8 bases, with 18 bases left in between. Here the CDR3 DNA reads TGTGCCAGCAGCCCTCGCGGGGGTAAGAAGGGCTACACCTTC. Protein product: CASSPRGGKKGYTF.

This clone has just one count. This chain uses TRBV9 with TRBJ2-7; D may be TRBD1 (5 bases). The CDR3 runs to 13 residues. Germline CDR1 and CDR2: SGDLS and YYNGEE. Trimming took off 5 bases at V and 2 bases at J, with 11 bases between the two ends. As DNA, the CDR3 is TGTGCCAGCAGTGGGGCAGCCCCCTACGAGCAGTACTTC. Encoded protein: CASSGAAPYEQYF.

CDR3 sequence: CASSLSGGNYEQYF. The CDR3 DNA reads TGCGCCAGCAGCTTGTCGGGGGGAAATTACGAGCAGTACTTC. The chain is built from TRBV5-1 and TRBJ2-7; 7 bases line up with TRBD2. The CDR3 has 14 residues. CDR1 is SGHRS, CDR2 YFSETQ, per germline. After removal of 1 base from V and 4 bases from J, the junction contained 5 bases not matched to a gene.

CDR3 sequence reads: CASSPGTDSTEAFF. Here the CDR3 DNA reads TGTGCCAGCAGTCCCGGGACAGATTCCACTGAAGCTTTCTTT. The V call is TRBV6-5, the J call TRBJ1-1, with 7 nucleotides matching TRBD1. The V gene's germline CDR1 is MNHEY and CDR2 SVGAGI. J lost 4 bases, V lost 5 bases, and 7 bases had no gene match. CDR3 length: 14 residues.

The gene calls are TRBV10-3 and TRBJ1-5; D is undetermined. The germline CDR1 and CDR2 sequences are ENHRY and SYGVKD. The CDR3 is made up of 13 amino acids. V lost 5 bases, J lost 2 bases, and 7 bases lay in between. CDR3: CAISPHGNQPQHF. The CDR3 DNA sequence: TGTGCCATCAGTCCCCATGGCAATCAGCCCCAGCATTTT.

The chain links TRBV27 to TRBJ2-5; maybe TRBD2 (6 bases). V was trimmed by 3 bases and J by 5 bases, leaving 13 bases between them. CDR1 MNHEY and CDR2 SMNVEV come from the germline V gene (reference sequence). The CDR3 is 14 amino acids. The CDR3 loop reads CASSLVEGRETQYF. The DNA for the CDR3 is TGTGCCAGCAGTTTGGTGGAGGGGAGGGAGACCCAGTACTTC.

The chain carries TRBV29-1 and TRBJ2-7, with a weak D call TRBD1 (8 bases). Germline loops: CDR1 SQVTM, CDR2 ANQGSEA. Trimming pared 4 bases from V and 6 bases from J, leaving 16 bases between. CDR3 size: 13 residues. The CDR3: CSVGTDREGEQYF. In DNA form, the CDR3 reads TGCAGCGTTGGAACGGACAGGGAGGGCGAGCAGTACTTC.

The CDR3 DNA follows: TGTGCCACTAGGGGGCGCATCACTGGGGCCAACGTCCTGACTTTC. Its protein is CATRGRITGANVLTF. The chain employs TRBV2 and TRBJ2-6; 7 bases line up with TRBD1. The junction had 8 bases not matched to a gene; V was cut back by 10 bases and J by 2 bases. CDR1 is SNHLY, CDR2 FYNNEI, per germline. The CDR3 contains 15 residues.

This clone was detected once. This CDR3 reads CATSDFGEGGYTF. The CDR3 DNA reads TGTGCCACCAGTGATTTTGGCGAGGGTGGCTACACCTTC. The chain uses TRBV24-1 and TRBJ1-2; no clear D. Trimming took off 1 base at V and 7 bases at J, with 9 bases between the two ends. The germline V gene encodes CDR1 KGHDR and CDR2 SFDVKD. The CDR3 is 13 residues long.

This clone was detected only once. The rearrangement links TRBV21-1 to TRBJ2-7; the D call of TRBD1 is as the table states it, not checked on the DNA. TRBV21-1 is classified as a pseudogene. The length of the CDR3 is 14 residues. The CDR3: CASSNGGQWCEQYF. The CDR3 region has the DNA TGTGCCAGCAGCAATGGGGGACAGTGGTGCGAGCAGTACTTC.

CDR3 coding DNA: TGTGCCAGTAGTATAGGGGTCAGGTGGGATCAGCCCCAGCATTTT. It is translated as CASSIGVRWDQPQHF. This rearrangement joins TRBV19 to TRBJ1-5; D unclear. Trimming took 1 base from V and 5 from J, leaving 12 bases between them. Germline CDR1 LNHDA, CDR2 SQIVND (reference sequence). The CDR3 has 15 residues.

This sequence joins TRBV5-1 and TRBJ2-5; unclear D gene. The V end lost 0 bases, the J end lost 1 base, and 7 bases lay between the germline ends. Germline CDR1 SGHRS, CDR2 YFSETQ. The CDR3 contains 14 residues. CDR3: CASSLVIGQETQYF. The CDR3 DNA is TGCGCCAGCAGCTTGGTGATCGGCCAAGAGACCCAGTACTTC.

V is TRBV6-6 and J is TRBJ2-2; D is possibly TRBD1 (5 bases). The CDR3 runs 16 residues. From germline, CDR1 is MNHNY and CDR2 SVGAGI (reference sequence). V dropped 5 bases and J dropped 2 bases, with 15 bases sitting between them. In nucleotides, the CDR3 is TGTGCCAGCAGTCCTCCAGGGTATTCAAACACCGGGGAGCTGTTTTTT. Encoded protein: CASSPPGYSNTGELFF.

This clone was detected once. The rearrangement links TRBV24-1 to TRBJ2-1; 9 nucleotides match TRBD1. CDR3 length equals 16 residues. After removal of 4 bases from V and 6 bases from J, the junction contained 9 bases not matched to a gene. Germline lookup yields CDR1 KGHDR and CDR2 SFDVKD. This CDR3 is CATSDPGQGSGNEQFF. As DNA, the CDR3 is TGTGCCACCAGTGACCCGGGACAGGGATCTGGCAATGAGCAGTTCTTC.

This clone was found once. The V call is TRBV28, the J call TRBJ2-7, with 7 nucleotides matching TRBD1. The V segment lost 7 bases and the J segment 7 bases; nucleotides outside the gene matches: 16. Germline CDR1 is MDHEN and CDR2 is SYDVKM. There are 15 residues in the CDR3. This chain's CDR3 is CASIPAGGSDGEQYF. The CDR3 nucleotides are TGTGCCAGCATCCCGGCAGGGGGTTCTGATGGAGAGCAGTACTTC.

The gene calls are TRBV10-2 and TRBJ2-3; TRBD1 matches 12 bases. Germline trimming cut 6 bases from V and 2 bases from J; bases unmatched to any gene: 3. The CDR3 spans 15 residues. In germline, CDR1 is WSHSY, CDR2 SAAADI. CDR3 in amino acids: CASRGQGALTDTQYF. CDR3 DNA sequence: TGCGCCAGCAGGGGACAGGGGGCGCTCACAGATACGCAGTATTTT.

The chain carries TRBV21-1 and TRBJ1-3; TRBD1 is taken as the D call from the table, unchecked against the DNA. TRBV21-1 constitutes a pseudogene. The CDR3 is 17 residues long. In nucleotides, the CDR3 is TGTGCCAGCAGCAAACTCGGGGACAGGGAAGGTGGAAACACCATATATTTT. It yields the protein CASSKLGDREGGNTIYF.

The chain couples TRBV6-5 to TRBJ1-2; 10 bases are a match to TRBD1. The CDR3 totals 13 residues. Germline loops: CDR1 MNHEY, CDR2 SVGAGI. V was pared by 4 bases and J by 10 bases, with 6 bases of the junction left unmatched. This CDR3 is CASSSRQGAVYTF. CDR3 coding DNA: TGTGCCAGCAGTTCCAGACAGGGGGCAGTCTACACCTTC.

To note about this clone: Other nucleotide sequences from this sample produce the same CDR3. The chain recombines TRBV27 with TRBJ1-4; maybe TRBD1 (5 bases). The CDR3 consists of 15 residues. Germline loops: CDR1 MNHEY, CDR2 SMNVEV (reference sequence). V was pared by 2 bases and J by 0 bases, with 7 bases between. For the CDR3, the DNA is TGTGCCAGCAGTTTAGGGACTGCAACTAATGAAAAACTGTTTTTT. Translated, it gives CASSLGTATNEKLFF.

This clone has only a few counts. This chain links TRBV6-5 with TRBJ2-7; 9 bases align to TRBD1. After removal of 6 bases from V and 2 bases from J, the junction contained 8 bases not matched to a gene. The CDR3 extends over 15 amino acids. Germline V lookup: CDR1 MNHEY, CDR2 SVGAGI. The CDR3 protein is CASRATRDRAYEQYF. CDR3 nucleotides: TGTGCCAGCAGGGCTACCCGGGACAGGGCCTACGAGCAGTACTTC.

The CDR3 coding sequence is TGCGCCAGCAGCTTGGGGGACAGGATCCCAGATACGCAGTATTTT. Its protein is CASSLGDRIPDTQYF. V gene TRBV5-1 combines with J gene TRBJ2-3; the match to TRBD1 covers 8 bases. Germline loops: CDR1 SGHRS, CDR2 YFSETQ. V was pared by 0 bases and J by 4 bases, with 4 bases of the junction left unmatched. This CDR3 comprises 15 residues.

The rearrangement joins TRBV7-2 to TRBJ1-3; D is unresolved. Deletions cut 2 bases from V and 1 base from J, with 9 bases between. Germline-derived CDR1 and CDR2 are SGHTA and FQGNSA. CDR3 length equals 15 residues. This CDR3 reads CASSLYSGSGNTIYF. CDR3 coding DNA: TGTGCCAGCAGCTTATATTCCGGGTCTGGAAACACCATATATTTT.